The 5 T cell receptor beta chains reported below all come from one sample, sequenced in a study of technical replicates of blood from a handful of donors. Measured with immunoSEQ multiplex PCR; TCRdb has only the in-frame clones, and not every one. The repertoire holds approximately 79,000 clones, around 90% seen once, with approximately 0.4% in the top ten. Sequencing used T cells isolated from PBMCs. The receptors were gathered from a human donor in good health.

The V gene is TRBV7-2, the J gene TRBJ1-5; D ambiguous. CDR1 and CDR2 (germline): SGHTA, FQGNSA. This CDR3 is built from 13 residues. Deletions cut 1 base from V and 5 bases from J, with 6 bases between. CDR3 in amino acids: CASSLDADQPQHF. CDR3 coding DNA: TGTGCCAGCAGCTTAGATGCGGATCAGCCCCAGCATTTT.

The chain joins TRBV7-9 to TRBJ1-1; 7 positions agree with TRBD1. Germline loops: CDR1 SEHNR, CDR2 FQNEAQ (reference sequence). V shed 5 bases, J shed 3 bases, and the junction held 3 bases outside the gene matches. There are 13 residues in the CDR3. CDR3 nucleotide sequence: TGTGCCAGCAGCCATGACAGGGACACTGAAGCTTTCTTT. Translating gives CASSHDRDTEAFF. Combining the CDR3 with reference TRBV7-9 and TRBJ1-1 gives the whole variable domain DTGVSQNPRHKITKRGQNVTFRCDPISEHNRLYWYRQTLGQGPEFLTYFQNEAQLEKSRLLSDRFSAERPKGSFSTLEIQRTEQGDSAMYLCASSHDRDTEAFFGQGTRLTVV.

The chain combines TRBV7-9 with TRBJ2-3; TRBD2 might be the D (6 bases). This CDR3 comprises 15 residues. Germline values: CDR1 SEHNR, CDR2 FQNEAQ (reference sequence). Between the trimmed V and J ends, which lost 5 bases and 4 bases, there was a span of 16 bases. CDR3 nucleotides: TGTGCCAGCAGCCCCCGTTCTAGCGCACCAGATACGCAGTATTTT. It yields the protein CASSPRSSAPDTQYF. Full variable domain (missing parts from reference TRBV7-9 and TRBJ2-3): DTGVSQNPRHKITKRGQNVTFRCDPISEHNRLYWYRQTLGQGPEFLTYFQNEAQLEKSRLLSDRFSAERPKGSFSTLEIQRTEQGDSAMYLCASSPRSSAPDTQYFGPGTRLTVL.

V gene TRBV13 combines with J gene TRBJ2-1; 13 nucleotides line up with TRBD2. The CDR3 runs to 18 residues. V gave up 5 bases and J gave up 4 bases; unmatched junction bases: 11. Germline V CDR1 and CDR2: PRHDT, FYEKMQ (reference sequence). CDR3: CASSPRTSGSSEYNEQFF. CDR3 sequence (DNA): TGTGCCAGCAGCCCCCGGACTAGCGGGAGTTCGGAGTACAATGAGCAGTTCTTC.

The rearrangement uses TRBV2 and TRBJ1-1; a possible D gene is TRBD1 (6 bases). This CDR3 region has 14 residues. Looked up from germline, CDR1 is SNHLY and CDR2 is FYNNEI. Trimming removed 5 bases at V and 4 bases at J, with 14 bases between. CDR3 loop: CASSLQGLGTEAFF. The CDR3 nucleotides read TGTGCCAGCAGTCTACAGGGTCTAGGCACTGAAGCTTTCTTT.